These 21 T cell receptor beta chains came from one sample sequenced in a study of cytomegalovirus exposure and HLA in healthy donors. PCR primers comprised 60 Vbeta and 13 Jbeta primers. Measured with immunoSEQ multiplex PCR; TCRdb has only the in-frame clones, and not every one. In the table there are about 150,000 clones, 76% of which are singletons. Source material: PBMCs. All receptors come from a male donor in good health and CMV-seronegative.

The chain links TRBV6-5 to TRBJ2-5; D is perhaps TRBD1 (5 bases). The J call may be incorrect, as the DNA end agrees better with TRBJ2-7. The CDR3 length is 14 residues. Germline V lookup: CDR1 MNHEY, CDR2 SVGAGI. The CDR3 DNA reads TGTGCCAGCAGTTACTCGGGCAGGGCCTACGAGCAGTACTTC. This encodes CASSYSGRAYEQYF.

The rearrangement joins TRBV19 to TRBJ1-5; TRBD1 might be the D (6 bases). V lost 7 bases, J lost 7 bases, and 20 bases lay in between. The CDR3 is 15 amino acids. The V gene's germline CDR1 is LNHDA and CDR2 SQIVND (reference sequence). The CDR3 loop reads CASTTGQPSRQPQHF. As DNA, the CDR3 is TGTGCCAGTACCACAGGACAGCCTTCGAGACAGCCCCAGCATTTT.

This rearrangement joins TRBV13 to TRBJ2-1, with 7 bases fitting TRBD1. The germline V gene has CDR1 PRHDT and CDR2 FYEKMQ (reference sequence). With 1 base clipped from V and 4 bases from J, the junction kept 1 base outside the gene matches. CDR3 size: 14 residues. The CDR3 region is CASSLDRGYNEQFF. DNA for the CDR3: TGTGCCAGCAGCTTAGACAGGGGATACAATGAGCAGTTCTTC.

This chain joins TRBV18 and TRBJ1-2, with TRBD1 as a possible D gene (5 bases). Germline V CDR1 and CDR2: KGHSH, LQKENI. V gave up 2 bases and J gave up 6 bases, with 16 bases separating them. This CDR3 region has 15 residues. DNA for the CDR3: TGTGCCAGCTCACCATTTGGGGCCGGGGAGGATGGCTACACCTTC. Its protein is CASSPFGAGEDGYTF.

This clone has more than one count but fewer than ten. The chain is built from TRBV14 and TRBJ2-3; the D gene is possibly TRBD2 (6 bases). With 1 base removed from V and 0 bases from J, the gap between germline ends came to 14 bases. CDR1 and CDR2 (germline): SGHDN, FVKESK. This CDR3 contains 17 residues. The CDR3 here is CASSQGRTTYSTDTQYF. CDR3 in DNA: TGTGCCAGCAGCCAAGGGAGGACTACCTATAGCACAGATACGCAGTATTTT.

This chain links TRBV5-1 with TRBJ1-4; D is unresolved. The V gene lost 2 bases and the J gene lost 3 bases, with 11 bases spanning the gap. Germline-derived CDR1 and CDR2 are SGHRS and YFSETQ. The CDR3 extends over 15 amino acids. This CDR3 reads CASSLRVDSNEKLFF. Here the CDR3 DNA reads TGCGCCAGCAGCTTAAGAGTCGACTCTAATGAAAAACTGTTTTTT. Combining the CDR3 with reference TRBV5-1 and TRBJ1-4 gives the whole variable domain KAGVTQTPRYLIKTRGQQVTLSCSPISGHRSVSWYQQTPGQGLQFLFEYFSETQRNKGNFPGRFSGRQFSNSRSEMNVSTLELGDSALYLCASSLRVDSNEKLFFGSGTQLSVL.

In DNA form, the CDR3 reads TGTGCCTGGAGTGTAATGGGGGGAGGGCAGTACTTC. Translating it yields CAWSVMGGGQYF. The chain uses TRBV30 and TRBJ2-7; a weak D match, TRBD2 (6 bases). Between the trimmed V and J ends, which lost 0 bases and 9 bases, there was a span of 12 bases. The CDR3 runs to 12 residues. CDR1 and CDR2 (germline): GTSNPN, SVGIG (reference sequence).

This clone has more than one count but fewer than ten. The gene calls are TRBV9 and TRBJ2-1; no firm D call. Deletions cut 4 bases from V and 3 bases from J, with 14 bases between. The CDR3 has 15 amino acids. Germline V lookup: CDR1 SGDLS, CDR2 YYNGEE. CDR3 sequence: CASSPRRVLYNEQFF. The CDR3 nucleotides read TGTGCCAGCAGCCCACGCCGTGTACTCTACAATGAGCAGTTCTTC.

Only one count was recorded for this clone. The V and J genes are TRBV18 and TRBJ2-7, with TRBD1 matching 7 bases. Germline lookup yields CDR1 KGHSH and CDR2 LQKENI. This CDR3 has 14 residues. V lost 3 bases, J lost 2 bases, and 4 bases stayed unmatched. The CDR3 region has the DNA TGTGCCAGCTCACCTACCGACAGGGCCTACGAGCAGTACTTC. Translating it yields CASSPTDRAYEQYF.

The chain joins TRBV7-2 to TRBJ2-4; the match to TRBD2 covers 10 bases. Germline V CDR1 and CDR2: SGHTA, FQGNSA. This CDR3 is built from 15 residues. V shed 7 bases and J 1 base; nucleotides not matched to a gene: 4. This CDR3 is CASTLAGAAKNIQYF. The DNA of the CDR3 is TGTGCCAGCACCCTAGCGGGAGCGGCCAAAAACATTCAGTACTTC.

The chain's CDR3 is CASSLSGTSGQETQYF. CDR3 bases: TGTGCCAGCAGCTTGTCCGGGACTAGCGGCCAAGAGACCCAGTACTTC. J is TRBJ2-5 and V is TRBV27, with 11 bases fitting TRBD2. CDR1 is MNHEY, CDR2 SMNVEV, per germline (reference sequence). The ends lost 6 bases at V and 1 base at J; junction bases unmatched: 7. The CDR3 is 16 residues long.

V and J are TRBV28 and TRBJ1-4; TRBD1 might be the D (5 bases). The V end lost 2 bases, the J end lost 8 bases, and 9 bases lay between the germline ends. CDR3 size: 13 residues. Germline CDR1 and CDR2: MDHEN and SYDVKM. CDR3: CASSLRGREKLFF. The CDR3 DNA reads TGTGCCAGCAGTTTACGGGGGAGGGAAAAACTGTTTTTT.

The chain is built from TRBV11-2 and TRBJ1-3, with D possibly being TRBD1 (6 bases). V was trimmed by 5 bases and J by 4 bases, leaving 15 bases between them. Germline CDR1 is SGHAT and CDR2 is FQNNGV. The CDR3 is 15 residues long. This CDR3 reads CASSQLSGAGNTIYF. The CDR3 DNA reads as TGTGCCAGCAGCCAGCTCTCAGGGGCCGGAAACACCATATATTTT.

CDR3 amino acids: CASTGYLGGETQYF. The CDR3 nucleotides are TGTGCCAGCACCGGGTATTTAGGAGGGGAGACCCAGTACTTC. The J gene is TRBJ2-5, the V gene TRBV28, with a tentative D call TRBD2 (6 bases). The V end lost 7 bases, the J end lost 5 bases, and 17 bases lay between the germline ends. Germline V gene sequence: CDR1 MDHEN, CDR2 SYDVKM. This CDR3 has 14 amino acids.

The genes are TRBV30 and TRBJ2-7; weak D call: TRBD2 (5 bases). CDR1 is GTSNPN and CDR2 is SVGIG in the germline V gene (reference sequence). CDR3 length: 13 residues. Deletions cut 5 bases from V and 6 bases from J, with 17 bases between. The CDR3 DNA is TGTGCCTGGTCCTCGTTGGGCGAGGGCGAGCAGTACTTC. Its protein is CAWSSLGEGEQYF. Variable domain in full (rest from reference TRBV30 and TRBJ2-7): SQTIHQWPATLVQPVGSPLSLECTVEGTSNPNLYWYRQAAGRGLQLLFYSVGIGQISSEVPQNLSASRPQDRQFILSSKKLLLSDSGFYLCAWSSLGEGEQYFGPGTRLTVT.

To note about this clone: The sample has other DNA sequences that encode this CDR3 too. The CDR3 DNA reads as TGTGCCAGCAGCCTCCGGCAGACTAGCACAGATACGCAGTATTTT. Translating it yields CASSLRQTSTDTQYF. V usage is TRBV5-6 and J usage is TRBJ2-3; D is undetermined. Between the trimmed V and J ends, which lost 4 bases and 0 bases, there was a span of 12 bases. Per germline, CDR1 SGHDT and CDR2 YYEEEE. CDR3 length: 15 residues.

The genes are TRBV6-4 and TRBJ2-2; a weak D match, TRBD1 (6 bases). Germline lookup yields CDR1 MRHNA and CDR2 SNTAGT. This CDR3 comprises 14 residues. V was shortened by 4 bases and J by 3 bases, with 9 bases between the two germline ends. In DNA, the CDR3 is TGTGCCAGCAGTGGGACAGATCACACCGGGGAGCTGTTTTTT. Its protein product is CASSGTDHTGELFF.

A few counts support this clone. The chain recombines TRBV5-1 with TRBJ1-1; TRBD1 matches at 10 bases. Germline V gene data show CDR1 as SGHRS and CDR2 as YFSETQ. The CDR3 extends over 15 amino acids. V dropped 0 bases and J dropped 3; count of bases not matched to a gene: 2. CDR3 sequence reads: CASSLETGGDTEAFF. The CDR3 nucleotides read TGCGCCAGCAGCTTGGAGACAGGGGGCGACACTGAAGCTTTCTTT.

The genes are TRBV7-9 and TRBJ2-1; 14 positions match TRBD2. Germline V lookup: CDR1 SEHNR, CDR2 FQNEAQ (reference sequence). This CDR3 is built from 15 residues. With V trimmed by 5 bases and J by 7 bases, 4 bases remained unmatched. In nucleotides, the CDR3 is TGTGCCAGCAGCCAGACTAGCGGGAGGGGGAATGAGCAGTTCTTC. Translated: CASSQTSGRGNEQFF.

The chain has TRBV19 and TRBJ1-2; D is ambiguous. V lost 3 bases and J lost 0, with 11 bases in between. Germline V gene lookup returns CDR1 LNHDA and CDR2 SQIVND (reference sequence). The CDR3 totals 15 residues. CDR3 loop: CASSISLQPNYGYTF. In nucleotides, the CDR3 is TGTGCCAGTAGTATTTCCCTACAGCCTAACTATGGCTACACCTTC.

The rearrangement links TRBV2 to TRBJ1-2; 9 bases are a match to TRBD1. The ends lost 3 bases at V and 6 bases at J; junction bases unmatched: 2. The CDR3 has 13 residues. From germline, CDR1 is SNHLY and CDR2 FYNNEI. The CDR3 nucleotides read TGTGCCAGCAGTGAGGGACAGGGAGATGGCTACACCTTC. Its translation: CASSEGQGDGYTF.